The 25 T cell receptor beta chains listed next were all sequenced from one sample in a study of T cell repertoires in cytomegalovirus infection. MiXCR, applied by TCRdb to the reads, yields one record per CDR3 protein. There are 68,000 or so distinct CDR3 sequences in the sample; around 21% occur only once, and 60% to 85% lies in the top ten. These receptors lack a known antigen. Sequenced sample: PBMCs, sequenced either directly or after in vitro stimulation (not recorded which). The receptors here all came from a human donor in good health (CMV status not recorded). Some clones in this sample may be carry-over from other donors' samples.

This clonotype has a count of ten or more. The J gene is TRBJ1-5, the V gene TRBV7-2, with D possibly being TRBD1 (5 bases). CDR3 size: 15 residues. Trimming left V 3 bases short and J 3 bases short, with 12 bases between. The V gene's germline CDR1 is SGHTA and CDR2 FQGNSA. As DNA, the CDR3 is TGTGCCAGCAGCTTGGGGGTAGGGTACAATCAGCCCCAGCATTTT. Protein: CASSLGVGYNQPQHF.

This clonotype has a handful of counts. The rearrangement uses TRBV5-6 and TRBJ2-1; 7 bases align to TRBD2. Trimming removed 0 bases from V and 4 bases from J; junction bases left unmatched: 10. The CDR3 contains 17 residues. The germline CDR1 and CDR2 sequences are SGHDT and YYEEEE. CDR3 sequence: CASSLVLGTTAYNEQFF. For the CDR3, the DNA is TGTGCCAGCAGCTTGGTTCTAGGGACTACGGCATACAATGAGCAGTTCTTC.

CDR3 DNA: TGTGCCAGCAGTGAAGCGCGGGCAGAAGTCACCGGGGAGCTGTTTTTT. This encodes CASSEARAEVTGELFF. This chain joins TRBV6-1 and TRBJ2-2; D is possibly TRBD2 (5 bases). Germline lookup yields CDR1 MNHNS and CDR2 SASEGT. V was clipped by 0 bases and J by 4 bases, with 12 bases between them. The CDR3 totals 16 residues.

This chain uses TRBV9 with TRBJ2-1; D may be TRBD1 (6 bases). CDR1 is SGDLS and CDR2 is YYNGEE in the germline V gene. The germline V and J ends were trimmed by 0 bases and 7 bases, with 17 bases remaining between them. The CDR3 is 16 residues long. CDR3 in DNA: TGTGCCAGCAGCGTAGGGGCCCAACAGGGATTTAATGAGCAGTTCTTC. This encodes CASSVGAQQGFNEQFF.

This clonotype was seen repeatedly, ten times or more. The chain couples TRBV7-2 to TRBJ2-5, with no clear D. Germline-derived CDR1 and CDR2 are SGHTA and FQGNSA. Trimming left V 4 bases short and J 0 bases short, with 18 bases between. The CDR3 consists of 17 residues. In DNA, the CDR3 is TGTGCCAGCAGCTCCTCCCTGGGAACGGTGAACCAAGAGACCCAGTACTTC. The encoded protein is CASSSSLGTVNQETQYF.

V usage is TRBV19 and J usage is TRBJ1-1, with D uncertain. The CDR3 has 16 residues. Germline CDR1 is LNHDA and CDR2 is SQIVND (reference sequence). The ends were cut back, 5 bases at V and 6 bases at J, with 22 bases in the middle. CDR3 region: CASSLPATGLWAEAFF. The DNA of the CDR3 is TGTGCCAGTAGTCTACCGGCGACGGGGTTATGGGCTGAAGCTTTCTTT. Using reference TRBV19 and TRBJ1-1 for the parts outside the CDR3, the full variable domain is DGGITQSPKYLFRKEGQNVTLSCEQNLNHDAMYWYRQDPGQGLRLIYYSQIVNDFQKGDIAEGYSVSREKKESFPLTVTSAQKNPTAFYLCASSLPATGLWAEAFFGQGTRLTVV.

This clonotype was seen ten or more times. This chain connects TRBV11-2 to TRBJ2-2; D not resolved. Per the germline V gene, CDR1 is SGHAT and CDR2 is FQNNGV. Trimming left V 0 bases short and J 3 bases short, with 8 bases between. The CDR3 covers 15 residues. The CDR3 coding sequence is TGTGCCAGCAGCTTAGACCCCTCCTACACCGGGGAGCTGTTTTTT. Its translation is CASSLDPSYTGELFF. Drawing the rest from reference TRBV11-2 and TRBJ2-2, the complete variable domain is EAGVAQSPRYKIIEKRQSVAFWCNPISGHATLYWYQQILGQGPKLLIQFQNNGVVDDSQLPKDRFSAERLKGVDSTLKIQPAKLEDSAVYLCASSLDPSYTGELFFGEGSRLTVL.

This clonotype was found a few times. The chain carries TRBV4-1 and TRBJ1-1, with D perhaps TRBD1 (5 bases). The germline V gene has CDR1 MGHRA and CDR2 YSYEKL. This CDR3 comprises 15 residues. Trimming removed 1 base from V and 2 bases from J, with 11 bases in between. DNA for the CDR3: TGCGCCAGCAGCCAAGTGGGTCAGGGAAACACTGAAGCTTTCTTT. This gives the protein CASSQVGQGNTEAFF.

This chain uses TRBV20-1 with TRBJ2-4; TRBD1 might be the D (6 bases). The CDR3 length is 15 residues. Trimming left V 3 bases short and J 1 base short, with 13 bases between. The germline gives CDR1 DFQATT, CDR2 SNEGSKA (reference sequence). The CDR3 region has the DNA TGCAGTGCTAGCCCAGGGGTATCGGCCAAAAACATTCAGTACTTC. Translation gives CSASPGVSAKNIQYF.

The gene calls are TRBV19 and TRBJ1-1; maybe TRBD1 (6 bases). Per germline, CDR1 LNHDA and CDR2 SQIVND (reference sequence). This CDR3 region has 13 residues. The V gene lost 6 bases and the J gene lost 6 bases, with 14 bases spanning the gap. CDR3 sequence (DNA): TGTGCCAGTAGATCGCCAGGGGAGGCTGAAGCTTTCTTT. Translating it yields CASRSPGEAEAFF. Based on the CDR3 plus reference TRBV19 and TRBJ1-1, the full variable domain is DGGITQSPKYLFRKEGQNVTLSCEQNLNHDAMYWYRQDPGQGLRLIYYSQIVNDFQKGDIAEGYSVSREKKESFPLTVTSAQKNPTAFYLCASRSPGEAEAFFGQGTRLTVV.

V is TRBV7-9 and J is TRBJ2-2; 10 bases line up with TRBD2. V shed 2 bases and J 4 bases; nucleotides not matched to a gene: 4. There are 16 residues in the CDR3. The germline gives CDR1 SEHNR, CDR2 FQNEAQ (reference sequence). The CDR3 loop is CASSLRLAGTTGELFF. CDR3 DNA: TGTGCCAGCAGCTTACGACTAGCGGGTACCACCGGGGAGCTGTTTTTT.

This clonotype has a handful of counts. V and J are TRBV19 and TRBJ1-1, with 7 bases matching TRBD1. V was pared by 8 bases and J by 6 bases, with 12 bases of the junction left unmatched. The germline V gene encodes CDR1 LNHDA and CDR2 SQIVND (reference sequence). The CDR3 spans 14 residues. DNA of the CDR3: TGTGCCAGTGGAGCGACAGGGAAGGACGCTGAAGCTTTCTTT. Its protein is CASGATGKDAEAFF.

In its sample, this clonotype was seen many times. V gene TRBV7-8 combines with J gene TRBJ1-1; D is undetermined. V was clipped by 5 bases and J by 0 bases, with 13 bases between them. The germline gives CDR1 SGHVS, CDR2 FQNEAQ. CDR3 size: 15 residues. The chain's CDR3 is CASSPHINLNTEAFF. In DNA, the CDR3 is TGTGCCAGCAGCCCGCACATAAACTTGAACACTGAAGCTTTCTTT.

In its sample, this clonotype was seen a few times. V usage is TRBV11-2 and J usage is TRBJ1-3; D possibly corresponds to TRBD1 (6 bases). V gave up 0 bases and J gave up 2 bases, with 11 bases separating them. The CDR3 contains 16 residues. Germline V gene data show CDR1 as SGHAT and CDR2 as FQNNGV. This CDR3 reads CASSLDLGAAGNTIYF. The DNA for the CDR3 is TGTGCCAGCAGCTTAGATTTGGGGGCGGCTGGAAACACCATATATTTT. Using reference TRBV11-2 and TRBJ1-3 for the parts outside the CDR3, the full variable domain is EAGVAQSPRYKIIEKRQSVAFWCNPISGHATLYWYQQILGQGPKLLIQFQNNGVVDDSQLPKDRFSAERLKGVDSTLKIQPAKLEDSAVYLCASSLDLGAAGNTIYFGEGSWLTVV.

In its sample, this clonotype was seen a few times. The chain recombines TRBV7-6 with TRBJ1-4, with D unresolved. The CDR3 is 12 amino acids. V was trimmed by 3 bases and J by 8 bases, leaving 7 bases between them. Germline V gene lookup returns CDR1 SGHVS and CDR2 FNYEAQ. The CDR3 protein is CASSLVGEKLFF. The CDR3 DNA reads TGTGCCAGCAGCTTGGTGGGCGAAAAACTGTTTTTT.

The chain links TRBV6-2 or TRBV6-3 to TRBJ2-3; no firm D call. The CDR3 spans 14 residues. The V gene lost 0 bases and the J gene lost 6 bases, with 10 bases spanning the gap. Per the germline V gene, CDR1 is MNHEY and CDR2 is SVGEGT. CDR3: CASSYSASPDTQYF. In DNA form, the CDR3 reads TGTGCCAGCAGTTACTCAGCTTCTCCGGATACGCAGTATTTT.

This clonotype was counted at least ten times. The chain employs TRBV7-8 and TRBJ1-1; tentatively, D is TRBD1 (5 bases). In germline, CDR1 is SGHVS, CDR2 FQNEAQ. Trimming removed 0 bases at V and 4 bases at J, with 12 bases between. This CDR3 has 15 residues. The CDR3 reads CASSLAGAVGTEAFF. DNA of the CDR3: TGTGCCAGCAGCTTAGCAGGGGCCGTGGGCACTGAAGCTTTCTTT.

This clonotype turned up a few times. V is TRBV11-2 and J is TRBJ1-2, with 7 bases fitting TRBD1. The CDR3 has 13 residues. The J segment lost 8 bases and the V segment lost 3 bases, leaving 6 bases of the junction unmatched. Germline V gene sequence: CDR1 SGHAT, CDR2 FQNNGV. CDR3 bases: TGTGCCAGCAGCTTTGGACAGGCTGGGGGCTACACCTTC. Protein sequence: CASSFGQAGGYTF.

Worth noting for this clonotype: Since a much larger clone is just one base distant, this may be a read error. The chain recombines TRBV30 with TRBJ1-6; a possible D gene is TRBD1 (6 bases). CDR3 length: 13 amino acids. Per the germline V gene, CDR1 is GTSNPN and CDR2 is SVGIG (reference sequence). CDR3 sequence (DNA): TGTGCCTGGAGCGAGATGGACAGTTCATCCCTCCACTTT. It encodes CAWSEMDSSSLHF.

This clonotype was observed a few times. The chain uses TRBV27 and TRBJ2-1, with D tentatively TRBD2 (5 bases). The V end lost 6 bases, the J end lost 7 bases, and 10 bases lay between the germline ends. CDR1 is MNHEY, CDR2 SMNVEV, per germline (reference sequence). The CDR3 runs 12 residues. CDR3 residues: CASRTGMNEQFF. The CDR3 DNA is TGTGCCAGCAGGACGGGGATGAATGAGCAGTTCTTC.

The chain has TRBV12-3 or TRBV12-4 and TRBJ2-3; 8 bases are shared with TRBD1. This CDR3 has 15 residues. V gave up 4 bases and J gave up 0 bases; unmatched junction bases: 3. CDR3 sequence reads: CASSWTGSSTDTQYF. The CDR3 DNA reads TGTGCCAGCAGTTGGACAGGGTCAAGCACAGATACGCAGTATTTT.

There are a few counts of this clonotype. This chain connects TRBV6-5 to TRBJ1-3, with D perhaps matching TRBD1 (5 bases). CDR1 and CDR2 (germline): MNHEY, SVGAGI. Trimming pared 3 bases from V and 0 bases from J, leaving 9 bases between. The CDR3 length is 15 residues. In DNA form, the CDR3 reads TGTGCCAGCAGTTATACCGGGACCTCTGGAAACACCATATATTTT. Translating it yields CASSYTGTSGNTIYF.

In this sample, this clonotype turned up many times. The CDR3 protein is CASSSTGLETQYF. CDR3 coding DNA: TGTGCCAGCAGTTCGACAGGGCTGGAGACCCAGTACTTC. The V call is TRBV6-2 or TRBV6-3, the J call TRBJ2-5, with 7 positions matching TRBD1. The CDR3 spans 13 residues. The V gene's germline CDR1 is MNHEY and CDR2 SVGEGT. The ends lost 4 bases at V and 5 bases at J; junction bases unmatched: 4.

The rearrangement links TRBV7-9 to TRBJ1-6; no reliable D call. Germline loops: CDR1 SEHNR, CDR2 FQNEAQ (reference sequence). Trimming shortened V by 7 bases and J by 5 bases, and 6 bases separated the two germline ends. This CDR3 comprises 12 residues. CDR3 in DNA: TGTGCCAGCAACAGTCATAATTCACCCCTCCACTTT. Translating it yields CASNSHNSPLHF.

V gene TRBV7-8 combines with J gene TRBJ1-1; 9 nucleotides align to TRBD1. From germline, CDR1 is SGHVS and CDR2 FQNEAQ. V was pared by 5 bases and J by 2 bases, with 6 bases of the junction left unmatched. This CDR3 spans 15 amino acids. The chain's CDR3 is CASSRTDRGNTEAFF. Here the CDR3 DNA reads TGTGCCAGCAGCCGAACGGACAGGGGAAACACTGAAGCTTTCTTT. Full variable domain (remainder filled in from reference TRBV7-8 and TRBJ1-1): GAGVSQSPRYKVAKRGQDVALRCDPISGHVSLFWYQQALGQGPEFLTYFQNEAQLDKSGLPSDRFFAERPEGSVSTLKIQRTQQEDSAVYLCASSRTDRGNTEAFFGQGTRLTVV.